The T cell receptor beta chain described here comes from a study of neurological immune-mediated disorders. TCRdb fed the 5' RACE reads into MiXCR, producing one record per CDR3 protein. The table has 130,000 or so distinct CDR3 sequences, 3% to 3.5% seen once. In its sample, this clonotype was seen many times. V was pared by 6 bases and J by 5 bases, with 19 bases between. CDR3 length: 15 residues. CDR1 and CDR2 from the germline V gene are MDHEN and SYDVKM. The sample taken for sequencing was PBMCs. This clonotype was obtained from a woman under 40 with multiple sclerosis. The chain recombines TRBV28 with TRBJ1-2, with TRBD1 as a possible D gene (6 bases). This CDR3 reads CASRFSSGGPYGYTF. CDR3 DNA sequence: TGTGCCAGCAGATTTTCCTCGGGGGGCCCTTATGGCTACACCTTC.